This TCR beta chain was recovered during a study of Graves' ophthalmopathy and Graves' hyperthyroidism. This clonotype showed up many times. From RNA, the CDR3 regions of TCR beta chains were amplified and sequenced. An opening RT-PCR round employed HTBI primers and preceded a second-round multiplex PCR. In TCRdb, the multiplex PCR reads were re-called with MiXCR into one record per CDR3 protein. The sample includes about 590,000 distinct CDR3 sequences, 35% to 40% of them seen just once. V lost 1 base, J lost 7 bases, and 13 bases lay in between. This CDR3 comprises 14 residues. Germline CDR1 and CDR2: SGHTA and FQGNSA.

The chain has TRBV7-2 and TRBJ1-2, with D maybe TRBD1 (6 bases). Sequencing was done on a sample of peripheral blood or thyroid tissue (not recorded which). This TCR came from an adult man with Graves' hyperthyroidism. The DNA for the CDR3 is TGTGCCAGCAGCTTAGGGGGGGGGCTAAGTGGCTACACCTTC. Protein product: CASSLGGGLSGYTF.